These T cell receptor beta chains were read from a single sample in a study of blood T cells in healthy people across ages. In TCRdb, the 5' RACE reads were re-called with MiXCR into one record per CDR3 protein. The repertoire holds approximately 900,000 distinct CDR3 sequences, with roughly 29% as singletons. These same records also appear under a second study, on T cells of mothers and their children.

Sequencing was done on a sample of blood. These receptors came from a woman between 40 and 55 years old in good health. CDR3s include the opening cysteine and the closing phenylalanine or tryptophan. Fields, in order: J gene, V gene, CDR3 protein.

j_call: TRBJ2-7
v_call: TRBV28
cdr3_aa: CASIPGGTPSYEQYF

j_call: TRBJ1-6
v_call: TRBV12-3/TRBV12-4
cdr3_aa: CASSLLGGNSPLHF

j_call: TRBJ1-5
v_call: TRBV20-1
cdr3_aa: CSASSESYSNQPQHF

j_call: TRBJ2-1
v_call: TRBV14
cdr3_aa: CASSQARGANSNEQFF

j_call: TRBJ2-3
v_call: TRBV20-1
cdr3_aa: CSAWTGGTDTQYF

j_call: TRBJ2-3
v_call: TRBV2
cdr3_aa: CASAGEYTQYF

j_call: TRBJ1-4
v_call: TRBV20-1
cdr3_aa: CSARDWGRGGGEKLFF

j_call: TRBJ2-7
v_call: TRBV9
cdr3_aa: CASSQRLAGAGTYEQYF

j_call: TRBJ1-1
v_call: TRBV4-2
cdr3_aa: CASSRQLGNTEAFF

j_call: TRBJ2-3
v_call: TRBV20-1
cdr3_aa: CSARVSGGARDTQYF

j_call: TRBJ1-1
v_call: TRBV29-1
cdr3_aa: CSGMITGTMANTEAFF